A single sample is the source of the 28 T cell receptor beta chains below, sequenced in a study of T cell repertoires in cytomegalovirus infection. From the reads, TCRdb called clonotypes with MiXCR, one entry per CDR3 protein. The sample lists fewer than 200,000 distinct CDR3 sequences; over 13% were seen once. The material sequenced was PBMCs. The receptors derive from a human donor in good health (CMV status not recorded). Some clones in this sample may be carry-over from other donors' samples.

This clonotype was counted many times. The CDR3 region has the DNA TGTGCCAGCAGCTCCTGGGCCCTCTCTGGGGCCAACGTCCTGACTTTC. Translation gives CASSSWALSGANVLTF. The genes are TRBV7-2 and TRBJ2-6; no reliable D call. This CDR3 has 16 residues. CDR1 is SGHTA, CDR2 FQGNSA, per germline. V lost 4 bases and J 0 bases, leaving 10 bases between the germline ends.

The chain is built from TRBV28 and TRBJ2-1, with D unclear. Deletions cut 3 bases from V and 9 bases from J, with 18 bases between. This CDR3 is 15 amino acids long. Germline CDR1 MDHEN, CDR2 SYDVKM. The CDR3 loop reads CASSFRRPTWGEQFF. CDR3 DNA sequence: TGTGCCAGCAGTTTCCGCCGACCCACCTGGGGTGAGCAGTTCTTC.

J is TRBJ2-7 and V is TRBV10-1; possibly TRBD1 for D (6 bases). Germline loops: CDR1 WNHNN, CDR2 SYGVQD (reference sequence). V shed 3 bases and J shed 6 bases, with 9 bases lying between them. The CDR3 runs to 12 residues. The CDR3: CASSEQGFEQYF. The CDR3 nucleotides read TGCGCCAGCAGTGAACAGGGATTCGAGCAGTACTTC.

This clonotype showed up just a few times. This chain connects TRBV6-2 or TRBV6-3 to TRBJ2-7, with 12 bases lining up with TRBD2. V lost 5 bases to trimming and J lost 5 bases; unmatched junction nucleotides: 4. The CDR3 runs to 14 residues. The germline CDR1 and CDR2 sequences are MNHEY and SVGEGT. In DNA form, the CDR3 reads TGTGCCAGCAGTAGACTAGCGGGAGACGACGAGCAGTACTTC. Translated: CASSRLAGDDEQYF.

The V and J genes are TRBV3-1 and TRBJ2-4; TRBD2 agrees at 10 bases. This CDR3 spans 20 amino acids. Germline V gene lookup returns CDR1 LGHDT and CDR2 YNNKEL (reference sequence). J gave up 2 bases and V 1 base, and 14 bases lay outside the gene matches. The CDR3 DNA is TGTGCCAGCAGCCAAGTCCTTGTGAGCGGGGGGGCCGGAACCAAAAACATTCAGTACTTC. This codes for CASSQVLVSGGAGTKNIQYF.

The chain couples TRBV4-2 to TRBJ1-1, with 7 bases lining up with TRBD1. The V gene's germline CDR1 is LGHNA and CDR2 YNFKEQ. V lost 4 bases to trimming and J lost 4 bases; unmatched junction nucleotides: 6. The CDR3 is 14 residues long. The CDR3 sequence is CASSPWTGSTEAFF. The CDR3 DNA sequence: TGTGCCAGCAGCCCCTGGACAGGTAGCACTGAAGCTTTCTTT.

The chain carries TRBV10-3 and TRBJ1-1, with D uncertain. The CDR3 has 12 amino acids. Trimming took 8 bases from V and 0 from J, leaving 7 bases between them. From germline, CDR1 is ENHRY and CDR2 SYGVKD. The CDR3 coding sequence is TGTGCCATCGGACGGATGAACACTGAAGCTTTCTTT. Translation: CAIGRMNTEAFF.

This chain links TRBV7-9 with TRBJ2-2; no clear D gene. The V end was cut by 3 bases, the J end by 6 bases, with 5 bases between. The CDR3 covers 12 residues. CDR1 and CDR2 from the germline V gene are SEHNR and FQNEAQ (reference sequence). The CDR3 loop reads CASSLASGELFF. The CDR3 nucleotides read TGTGCCAGCAGCTTGGCCTCCGGGGAGCTGTTTTTT.

The chain carries TRBV6-5 and TRBJ1-2, with 8 bases that match TRBD1. Germline CDR1 and CDR2: MNHEY and SVGAGI. The junction had 19 bases not matched to a gene; V was cut back by 6 bases and J by 4 bases. CDR3 length equals 18 residues. The CDR3 DNA sequence: TGTGCCAGCAGCCACTTCTTACCCGGGACAGGCAAATCCTATGGCTACACCTTC. This gives the protein CASSHFLPGTGKSYGYTF.

This clonotype was seen ten or more times. The rearrangement joins TRBV2 to TRBJ1-5; 7 bases align to TRBD1. Germline assignment: CDR1 SNHLY and CDR2 FYNNEI. This CDR3 comprises 15 residues. Unmatched junction bases numbered 5, after V lost 6 bases and J lost 0 bases. CDR3 sequence (DNA): TGTGCCAGCAGGACCGGGACAGCTAGCAATCAGCCCCAGCATTTT. Its protein product is CASRTGTASNQPQHF. Full variable domain (remainder filled in from reference TRBV2 and TRBJ1-5): EPEVTQTPSHQVTQMGQEVILRCVPISNHLYFYWYRQILGQKVEFLVSFYNNEISEKSEIFDDQFSVERPDGSNFTLKIRSTKLEDSAMYFCASRTGTASNQPQHFGDGTRLSIL.

The table lists this clonotype with many counts. This chain connects TRBV20-1 to TRBJ2-1, with a possible D match to TRBD1 (6 bases). This CDR3 is built from 15 residues. The V and J ends lost 3 bases and 4 bases respectively, with 16 bases between them. CDR1 and CDR2 (germline): DFQATT, SNEGSKA (reference sequence). The CDR3 protein is CSARSRADRYNEQFF. The CDR3 DNA is TGCAGTGCTAGGTCACGTGCGGACAGATACAATGAGCAGTTCTTC.

V is TRBV5-1 and J is TRBJ1-4, with 9 bases matching TRBD1. Per germline, CDR1 SGHRS and CDR2 YFSETQ. The CDR3 contains 16 residues. The V gene end was trimmed by 4 bases and the J gene end by 6 bases; junction bases not matched to a gene: 10. CDR3 loop: CASSSRWTGEDEKLFF. The CDR3 DNA reads as TGCGCCAGCAGCAGTCGATGGACAGGGGAGGATGAAAAACTGTTTTTT.

This clonotype was observed at least ten times. V is TRBV7-8 and J is TRBJ1-2; 9 nucleotides line up with TRBD1. Germline CDR1 is SGHVS and CDR2 is FQNEAQ. The CDR3 is 16 amino acids. With 4 bases clipped from V and 2 bases from J, the junction kept 8 bases outside the gene matches. The CDR3: CASSSVVGTGNYGYTF. In DNA, the CDR3 is TGTGCCAGCAGCTCCGTAGTCGGGACAGGGAACTATGGCTACACCTTC.

This clonotype has ten or more counts. The chain carries TRBV29-1 and TRBJ2-7; unclear D gene. The CDR3 is 11 residues long. Germline CDR1 is SQVTM and CDR2 is ANQGSEA. Deletions cut 7 bases from V and 4 bases from J, with 11 bases between. CDR3 sequence (DNA): TGCAGCGGGACCCTGGGGTACGAGCAGTACTTC. Its translation is CSGTLGYEQYF.

This clonotype was observed a handful of times. V usage is TRBV12-3 or TRBV12-4 and J usage is TRBJ1-1; D perhaps matches TRBD1 (6 bases). V was clipped by 0 bases and J by 6 bases, with 11 bases between them. This CDR3 spans 14 amino acids. CDR3 sequence: CASSLAPKGAEAFF. Here the CDR3 DNA reads TGTGCCAGCAGTTTAGCGCCCAAGGGGGCTGAAGCTTTCTTT.

This clonotype was picked up a small number of times. V and J are TRBV4-1 and TRBJ1-1; 7 bases agree with TRBD1. Germline CDR1 and CDR2: MGHRA and YSYEKL. The CDR3 contains 15 residues. The V and J ends lost 3 bases and 1 base, in that order; junction bases with no gene match: 5. The CDR3 region has the DNA TGCGCCAGCAGCCAGGAGGGACAGAGGAACACTGAAGCTTTCTTT. Protein product: CASSQEGQRNTEAFF.

The sample holds many counts of this clonotype. V is TRBV12-3 or TRBV12-4 and J is TRBJ2-3; TRBD2 aligns across 9 bases. After removal of 5 bases from V and 3 bases from J, the junction contained 6 bases not matched to a gene. This CDR3 is built from 15 residues. CDR3: CASSQVAGVTDTQYF. In DNA, the CDR3 is TGTGCCAGCAGTCAAGTAGCGGGAGTAACAGATACGCAGTATTTT.

The chain is built from TRBV29-1 and TRBJ2-5; the D is unclear. Trimming removed 4 bases from V and 5 bases from J, with 11 bases in between. The CDR3 spans 12 residues. Per germline, CDR1 SQVTM and CDR2 ANQGSEA. In nucleotides, the CDR3 is TGCAGCGTTGTGCACCTCGGGGAGACCCAGTACTTC. This codes for CSVVHLGETQYF.

This clonotype was observed many times. The V and J genes are TRBV7-6 and TRBJ1-1; 8 bases line up with TRBD1. The CDR3 sequence is 15 residues long. In germline, CDR1 is SGHVS, CDR2 FNYEAQ. With V trimmed by 4 bases and J by 4 bases, 8 bases remained unmatched. CDR3 sequence: CASSSGQGAFTEAFF. In DNA form, the CDR3 reads TGTGCCAGCAGCTCGGGTCAGGGGGCTTTCACTGAAGCTTTCTTT.

The rearrangement links TRBV28 to TRBJ1-2, with D hard to call. The CDR3 is made up of 14 amino acids. Germline CDR1 and CDR2: MDHEN and SYDVKM. Trimming took 3 bases from V and 1 from J, leaving 9 bases between them. In DNA form, the CDR3 reads TGTGCCAGCAGTTTGGTTGCAGATAACTATGGCTACACCTTC. Translation: CASSLVADNYGYTF.

This clonotype was seen at least ten times. V gene TRBV12-3 or TRBV12-4 combines with J gene TRBJ1-4, with 8 bases fitting TRBD1. Trimming removed 4 bases from V and 5 bases from J; junction bases left unmatched: 0. The CDR3 length is 13 residues. In nucleotides, the CDR3 is TGTGCCAGCAGTTGGACAGGGAATGAAAAACTGTTTTTT. Translating gives CASSWTGNEKLFF.

This chain connects TRBV20-1 to TRBJ2-7; 7 bases agree with TRBD1. With V trimmed by 4 bases and J by 7 bases, 7 bases remained unmatched. Germline assignment: CDR1 DFQATT and CDR2 SNEGSKA (reference sequence). The CDR3 has 12 residues. Here the CDR3 reads CSATDRVREQYF. DNA for the CDR3: TGCAGTGCTACCGACAGGGTAAGGGAGCAGTACTTC.

This clonotype showed up many times. V and J are TRBV28 and TRBJ2-7; D is perhaps TRBD1 (6 bases). This CDR3 is built from 13 residues. Germline assignment: CDR1 MDHEN and CDR2 SYDVKM. Deletions cut 5 bases from V and 7 bases from J, with 15 bases between. The CDR3 bases are TGTGCCAGCAGTCCGGACCTGAGGGGGGAGCAGTACTTC. Translating gives CASSPDLRGEQYF. The whole variable domain, filled in from reference TRBV28 and TRBJ2-7, reads DVKVTQSSRYLVKRTGEKVFLECVQDMDHENMFWYRQDPGLGLRLIYFSYDVKMKEKGDIPEGYSVSREKKERFSLILESASTNQTSMYLCASSPDLRGEQYFGPGTRLTVT.

This clonotype was counted between two and nine times. This chain joins TRBV4-1 and TRBJ2-7, with 7 bases identical to TRBD2. CDR1 MGHRA and CDR2 YSYEKL come from the germline V gene. This CDR3 has 15 residues. With V trimmed by 4 bases and J by 3 bases, 9 bases remained unmatched. The CDR3 bases are TGCGCCAGCAGCCCGACGGGACTAAATCGCTACGAGCAGTACTTC. Its translation is CASSPTGLNRYEQYF.

As to this clonotype: Because the CDR3 is missing its conserved closing phenylalanine or tryptophan, this is likely a read error. The V call is TRBV7-3, the J call TRBJ2-5; tentatively, D is TRBD1 (5 bases). Germline-derived CDR1 and CDR2 are SGHTA and FQGTGA. Deletions cut 2 bases from V and 5 bases from J, with 9 bases between. The CDR3 is made up of 13 amino acids. The CDR3 DNA reads TGTGCCAGCAGCTTAGGGGCCGGCGAGACCCAGTACGTC. Its protein product is CASSLGAGETQYV.

This clonotype was counted a few times. The chain uses TRBV12-3 or TRBV12-4 and TRBJ1-1; D possibly corresponds to TRBD1 (5 bases). This CDR3 spans 15 amino acids. The V and J ends lost 1 base and 1 base respectively, with 10 bases between them. The CDR3 sequence: CASSLGQGANTEAFF. The CDR3 coding sequence is TGTGCCAGCAGTTTAGGCCAGGGAGCGAACACTGAAGCTTTCTTT.

This clonotype was seen repeatedly, ten times or more. The V call is TRBV9, the J call TRBJ2-3; 9 nucleotides match TRBD2. There are 15 residues in the CDR3. The germline CDR1 and CDR2 sequences are SGDLS and YYNGEE. J was trimmed by 6 bases and V by 4 bases; bases with no gene match: 9. The CDR3 DNA reads TGTGCCAGCAGCCCCCGACTAGCGGTAGGGGATACGCAGTATTTT. This translates into CASSPRLAVGDTQYF.

The chain joins TRBV28 to TRBJ2-3; D may be TRBD1 (5 bases). The CDR3 contains 14 residues. The germline gives CDR1 MDHEN, CDR2 SYDVKM. V was trimmed by 3 bases and J by 5 bases, leaving 12 bases between them. Here the CDR3 DNA reads TGTGCCAGCAGTTTGGGCAGGGCAGTAGATACGCAGTATTTT. Amino acids: CASSLGRAVDTQYF. Together with reference TRBV28 and TRBJ2-3, the CDR3 gives the full variable domain: DVKVTQSSRYLVKRTGEKVFLECVQDMDHENMFWYRQDPGLGLRLIYFSYDVKMKEKGDIPEGYSVSREKKERFSLILESASTNQTSMYLCASSLGRAVDTQYFGPGTRLTVL.